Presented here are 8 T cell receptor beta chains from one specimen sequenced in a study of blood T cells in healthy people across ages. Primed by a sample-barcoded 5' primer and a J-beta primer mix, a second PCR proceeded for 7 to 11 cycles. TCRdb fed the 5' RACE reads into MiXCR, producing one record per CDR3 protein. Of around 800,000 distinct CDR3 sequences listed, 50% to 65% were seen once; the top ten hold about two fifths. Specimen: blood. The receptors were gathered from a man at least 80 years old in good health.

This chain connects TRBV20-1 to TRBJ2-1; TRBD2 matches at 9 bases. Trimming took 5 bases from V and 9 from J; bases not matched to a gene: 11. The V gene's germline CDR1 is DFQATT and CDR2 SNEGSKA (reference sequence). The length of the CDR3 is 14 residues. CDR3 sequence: CSAVAGVTGSEQFF. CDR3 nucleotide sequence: TGCAGTGCTGTAGCGGGAGTAACGGGCAGTGAGCAGTTCTTC.

For the CDR3, the DNA is TGTGCCAGCAGCCATACTAGTCGGCACAGATACGCGTATTTT. Its translation is CASSHTSRHRYAYF. The chain employs TRBV3-1 and TRBJ2-3; the D gene is possibly TRBD2 (5 bases). The V gene's germline CDR1 is LGHDT and CDR2 YNNKEL (reference sequence). The CDR3 loop spans 14 amino acids. Trimming took off 3 bases at V and 14 bases at J, with 21 bases between the two ends.

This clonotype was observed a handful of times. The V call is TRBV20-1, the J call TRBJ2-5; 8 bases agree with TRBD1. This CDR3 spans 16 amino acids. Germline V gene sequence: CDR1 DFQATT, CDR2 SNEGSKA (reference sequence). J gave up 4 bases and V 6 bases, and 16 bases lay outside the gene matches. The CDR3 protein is CSASPPGGAGRETQYF. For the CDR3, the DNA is TGCAGTGCCTCTCCCCCAGGGGGCGCGGGTAGAGAGACCCAGTACTTC.

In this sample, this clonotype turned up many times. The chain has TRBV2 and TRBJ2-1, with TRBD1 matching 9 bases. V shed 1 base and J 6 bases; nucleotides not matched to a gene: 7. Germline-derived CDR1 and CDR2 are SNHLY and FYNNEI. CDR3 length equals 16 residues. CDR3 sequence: CASSEGGTGTGNEQFF. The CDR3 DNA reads TGTGCCAGCAGTGAAGGCGGGACAGGGACGGGCAATGAGCAGTTCTTC.

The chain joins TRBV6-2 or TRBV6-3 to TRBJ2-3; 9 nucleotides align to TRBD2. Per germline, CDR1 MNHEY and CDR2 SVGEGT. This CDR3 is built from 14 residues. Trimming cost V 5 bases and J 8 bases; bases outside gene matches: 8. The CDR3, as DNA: TGTGCCAGCAGTACTCGCGGGGGGGAACGTACGCAGTATTTT. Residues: CASSTRGGERTQYF.

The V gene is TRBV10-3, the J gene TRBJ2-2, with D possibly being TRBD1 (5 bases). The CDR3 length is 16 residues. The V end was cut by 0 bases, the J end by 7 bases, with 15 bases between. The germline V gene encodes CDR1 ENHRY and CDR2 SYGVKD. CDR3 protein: CAISESGPRQGGELFF. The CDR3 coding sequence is TGTGCCATCAGTGAGTCGGGGCCACGTCAGGGCGGGGAGCTGTTTTTT.

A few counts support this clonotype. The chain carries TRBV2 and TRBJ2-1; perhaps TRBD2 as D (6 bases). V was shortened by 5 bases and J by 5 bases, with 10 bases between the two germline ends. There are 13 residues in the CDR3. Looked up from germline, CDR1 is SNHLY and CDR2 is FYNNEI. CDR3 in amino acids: CASSWDLDNEQFF. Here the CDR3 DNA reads TGTGCCAGCAGTTGGGACTTAGACAATGAGCAGTTCTTC. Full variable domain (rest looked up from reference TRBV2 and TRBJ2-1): EPEVTQTPSHQVTQMGQEVILRCVPISNHLYFYWYRQILGQKVEFLVSFYNNEISEKSEIFDDQFSVERPDGSNFTLKIRSTKLEDSAMYFCASSWDLDNEQFFGPGTRLTVL.

The DNA for the CDR3 is TGTGCCAGCAGCCCAAGGGACAGGGTGGCTGGGGCCAACGTCCTGACTTTC. As protein: CASSPRDRVAGANVLTF. The rearrangement joins TRBV4-2 to TRBJ2-6; 9 bases agree with TRBD1. Trimming cost V 4 bases and J 2 bases; bases outside gene matches: 6. CDR1 is LGHNA and CDR2 is YNFKEQ in the germline V gene. The CDR3 has 17 amino acids.